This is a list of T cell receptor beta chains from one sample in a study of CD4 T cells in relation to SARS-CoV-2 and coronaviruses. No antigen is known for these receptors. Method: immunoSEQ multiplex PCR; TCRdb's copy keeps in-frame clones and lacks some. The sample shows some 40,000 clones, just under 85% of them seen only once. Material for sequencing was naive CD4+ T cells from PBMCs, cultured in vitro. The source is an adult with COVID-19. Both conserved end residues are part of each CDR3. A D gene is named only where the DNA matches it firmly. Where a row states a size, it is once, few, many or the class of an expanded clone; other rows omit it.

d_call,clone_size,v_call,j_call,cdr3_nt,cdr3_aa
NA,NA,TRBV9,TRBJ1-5,TGTGCCAGCAGCGTAGGCCCGAATCAGCCCCAGCATTTT,CASSVGPNQPQHF
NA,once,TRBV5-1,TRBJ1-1,TGCGCCAGCAGCCTACAGGACAGAACCATGAACACTGAAGCTTTCTTT,CASSLQDRTMNTEAFF
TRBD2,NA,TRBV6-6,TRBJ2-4,TGTGCCAGCAGTCCCCGTGTTAGCGGGATTACTCTAGCCAAAAACATTCAGTACTTC,CASSPRVSGITLAKNIQYF
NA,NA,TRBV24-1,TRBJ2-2,TGTGCCACCAGTGATCCCCGGAAGGGTACCGGGGAGCTGTTTTTT,CATSDPRKGTGELFF
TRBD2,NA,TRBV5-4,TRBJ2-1,TGTGCCAGCAGCGCGACTAGCGGGAGGTCCTACAATGAGCAGTTCTTC,CASSATSGRSYNEQFF
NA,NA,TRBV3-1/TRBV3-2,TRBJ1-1,TGTGCCAGCAGCCAAGAAGGGAACACTGAAGCTTTCTTT,CASSQEGNTEAFF
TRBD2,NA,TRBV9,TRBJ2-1,TGTGCCAGCACCGGGACTAGCGGAACCTACAATGAGCAGTTCTTC,CASTGTSGTYNEQFF
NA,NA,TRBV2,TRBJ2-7,TGTGCCAGCAGCCGGACCTACGAGCAGTACTTC,CASSRTYEQYF
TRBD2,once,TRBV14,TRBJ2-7,TGTGCCAGCAGCCCCTATGGCAGCGGGCGGGGGTCCTACGAGCAGTACTTC,CASSPYGSGRGSYEQYF
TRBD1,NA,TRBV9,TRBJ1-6,TGTGCCAGCAGCGTCCTAGACAGGGGAACACCCCTCCACTTT,CASSVLDRGTPLHF
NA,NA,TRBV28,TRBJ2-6,TGTGCCAGCAGTTTCCCCGGGACCGGGGCCAACGTCCTGACTTTC,CASSFPGTGANVLTF
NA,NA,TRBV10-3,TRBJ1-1,TGTGCCATCAGGGACGTTATGAACACTGAAGCTTTCTTT,CAIRDVMNTEAFF
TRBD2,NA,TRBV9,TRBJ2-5,TGTGCCAGCAGCGGACTAGCGGGAGAGGAGACCCAGTACTTC,CASSGLAGEETQYF
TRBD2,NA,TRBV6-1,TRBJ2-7,TGTGCCAGCAGTGACGATGGATGGCGACTAGCGGGAGGCTACGAGCAGTACTTC,CASSDDGWRLAGGYEQYF
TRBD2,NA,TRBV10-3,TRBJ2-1,TGTGCCATCAGCCGTATAGCGGGAGAGAATGAGCAGTTCTTC,CAISRIAGENEQFF